The present entry profiles one T cell receptor beta chain with its context. The antigen remains undetermined. These data originate in a study of OX40 agonist ivuxolimab in advanced cancers. Produced via immunoSEQ multiplex PCR; TCRdb's table is partial and in-frame only. The sample has fewer than 85,000 clones; 65% to 90% are singletons. The trim removed 6 bases at V and 6 bases at J, leaving 6 bases unmatched. The V gene's germline CDR1 is WNHNN and CDR2 SYGVQD (reference sequence). CDR3 length: 13 residues. Broader study findings: With doses of 0.1-3.0 mg/kg, partial responders showed among the lowest clonal expansion. Clones of CD4+ and CD8+ blood T cells grew by week 6 at doses of 0.1 to 3.0 mg/kg.

The J gene is TRBJ2-7, the V gene TRBV10-1; 9 bases line up with TRBD1. The sample here was CD4+ or CD8+ T cells sorted from blood, taken in a trial of the OX40 agonist ivuxolimab. The TCR comes from an adult with an advanced solid tumor such as melanoma, head and neck, liver or kidney cancer. The CDR3 protein is CASSTGQGSEQYF. In nucleotides, the CDR3 is TGCGCCAGCAGCACGGGACAGGGAAGCGAGCAGTACTTC.